The 27 T cell receptor beta chains below were found in one sample sequenced in a study of cytomegalovirus exposure and HLA in healthy donors. Here immunoSEQ multiplex PCR was the method, and the copy in TCRdb shows in-frame clones only, minus some. The sample lists 200,000 or so clones, more than 75% occurring once. The sequencing sample was made of PBMCs. The receptors were gathered from a man younger than 30 in good health and CMV-seropositive.

In this sample, this clone turned up many times. The chain carries TRBV7-9 and TRBJ2-7, with 8 bases matching TRBD1. This CDR3 comprises 16 residues. The V and J ends lost 5 bases and 2 bases, in that order; junction bases with no gene match: 11. Germline CDR1 SEHNR, CDR2 FQNEAQ (reference sequence). CDR3 sequence (DNA): TGTGCCAGCAGCACCCCGAGGACAGGGACCACCTACGAGCAGTACTTC. Its translation is CASSTPRTGTTYEQYF.

Notes on this clone: This is likely a read error, given that the CDR3 carries no conserved phenylalanine or tryptophan at its end. It is unclear where the CDR3 begins or ends on the DNA, so no DNA is shown, and the CDR3 is as TCRdb lists it. J is TRBJ2-6 and V is TRBV27; the table calls TRBD1, which could not be checked here. Per germline, CDR1 MNHEY and CDR2 SMNVEV (reference sequence). The CDR3 region is 8 residues in length, termini included. CDR3 loop: CASSPVGR.

V gene TRBV27 combines with J gene TRBJ2-7, with D perhaps TRBD2 (6 bases). V dropped 3 bases and J dropped 2 bases, with 11 bases sitting between them. The CDR3 is 14 amino acids. CDR1 is MNHEY, CDR2 SMNVEV, per germline (reference sequence). The CDR3 DNA follows: TGTGCCAGCAGTTTTGGAGGGGTAACCTACGAGCAGTACTTC. Translating gives CASSFGGVTYEQYF.

The chain links TRBV30 to TRBJ1-5; no firm D call. The germline CDR1 and CDR2 sequences are GTSNPN and SVGIG (reference sequence). With 2 bases removed from V and 5 bases from J, the gap between germline ends came to 13 bases. This CDR3 comprises 14 residues. The CDR3 protein is CAWSTDYGDQPQHF. Here the CDR3 DNA reads TGTGCCTGGAGTACAGATTATGGCGATCAGCCCCAGCATTTT.

V gene TRBV9 combines with J gene TRBJ1-4; 10 nucleotides line up with TRBD1. The CDR3 is 16 residues long. Germline-derived CDR1 and CDR2 are SGDLS and YYNGEE. With 3 bases clipped from V and 5 bases from J, the junction kept 7 bases outside the gene matches. Here the CDR3 DNA reads TGTGCCAGCAGCGCACACTTGGGACAGGGGAATGAAAAACTGTTTTTT. Translating gives CASSAHLGQGNEKLFF. Together with reference TRBV9 and TRBJ1-4, the CDR3 gives the full variable domain: DSGVTQTPKHLITATGQRVTLRCSPRSGDLSVYWYQQSLDQGLQFLIQYYNGEERAKGNILERFSAQQFPDLHSELNLSSLELGDSALYFCASSAHLGQGNEKLFFGSGTQLSVL.

The genes are TRBV11-1 and TRBJ2-2, with D maybe TRBD2 (6 bases). Germline CDR1 SGHAT, CDR2 FQDESV (reference sequence). This CDR3 is built from 18 residues. Deletions cut 5 bases from V and 0 bases from J, with 19 bases between. Here the CDR3 reads CASSPGDEETANTGELFF. For the CDR3, the DNA is TGTGCCAGCAGCCCGGGGGACGAAGAGACCGCGAACACCGGGGAGCTGTTTTTT.

CDR3 in DNA: TGTGCCAGCAGCACCTCGGAGGGCCAAGAGCAGTTCTTC. Protein sequence: CASSTSEGQEQFF. The chain has TRBV5-6 and TRBJ2-1; tentative D call: TRBD2 (6 bases). The CDR3 contains 13 residues. Germline assignment: CDR1 SGHDT and CDR2 YYEEEE. Trimming pared 4 bases from V and 10 bases from J, leaving 15 bases between.

The chain joins TRBV5-1 to TRBJ2-5; 15 bases are a match to TRBD2. Per the germline V gene, CDR1 is SGHRS and CDR2 is YFSETQ. CDR3 size: 17 residues. Germline trimming cut 3 bases from V and 4 bases from J; bases unmatched to any gene: 7. CDR3 nucleotides: TGCGCCAGCAGCTCTGGACTAGCGGGAGGGGTAGGAGAGACCCAGTACTTC. It codes for CASSSGLAGGVGETQYF.

The sample holds one count of this clone. This chain uses TRBV28 with TRBJ2-7, with 15 bases that match TRBD2. The junction had 6 bases not matched to a gene; V was cut back by 5 bases and J by 4 bases. The CDR3 is 16 amino acids. Looked up from germline, CDR1 is MDHEN and CDR2 is SYDVKM. DNA for the CDR3: TGTGCCAGCAGTCCACCTGGACTAGCGGGAGGGTACGAGCAGTACTTC. Protein: CASSPPGLAGGYEQYF.

The chain is built from TRBV11-2 and TRBJ2-5, with D hard to call. This CDR3 is 11 amino acids long. Germline CDR1 is SGHAT and CDR2 is FQNNGV. Trimming stripped 1 base from V and 5 bases from J, with 2 bases between. The CDR3 DNA is TGTGCCAGCAGCTTAGCGGAGACCCAGTACTTC. Translated: CASSLAETQYF.

The CDR3 DNA reads as TGCAGCGTTGATTTGGGTATCCCAGGGAAGCCCCAGCATTTT. Encoded protein: CSVDLGIPGKPQHF. The rearrangement joins TRBV29-1 to TRBJ1-5; possibly TRBD1 for D (5 bases). The CDR3 covers 14 residues. Germline values: CDR1 SQVTM, CDR2 ANQGSEA. Trimming stripped 3 bases from V and 8 bases from J, with 17 bases between.

The gene calls are TRBV7-2 and TRBJ1-5; 9 nucleotides align to TRBD1. There are 15 residues in the CDR3. The V gene's germline CDR1 is SGHTA and CDR2 FQGNSA. V was pared by 5 bases and J by 3 bases, with 5 bases of the junction left unmatched. The CDR3 loop is CASSVGTGLNQPQHF. The DNA of the CDR3 is TGTGCCAGCAGCGTAGGGACAGGGCTCAATCAGCCCCAGCATTTT.

This clone has just one count. The chain is built from TRBV28 and TRBJ2-7, with D uncertain. The CDR3 is 12 residues long. Between the trimmed V and J ends, which lost 5 bases and 9 bases, there was a span of 14 bases. Germline V gives CDR1 MDHEN, CDR2 SYDVKM. The CDR3, as DNA: TGTGCCAGCAGTCCATCAGACCTAGGGCAGTACTTC. Translation gives CASSPSDLGQYF.

This chain connects TRBV19 to TRBJ1-5; possibly TRBD1 for D (6 bases). The germline CDR1 and CDR2 sequences are LNHDA and SQIVND (reference sequence). CDR3 length: 13 amino acids. The V end was cut by 7 bases, the J end by 4 bases, with 11 bases between. This CDR3 is CASTSDSNQPQHF. For the CDR3, the DNA is TGTGCCAGTACCTCGGACAGTAATCAGCCCCAGCATTTT.

The chain combines TRBV6-6 with TRBJ2-7; no clear D. In germline, CDR1 is MNHNY, CDR2 SVGAGI (reference sequence). CDR3 length: 13 amino acids. V was shortened by 6 bases and J by 0 bases, with 9 bases between the two germline ends. Here the CDR3 reads CASRGPSSYEQYF. CDR3 nucleotides: TGTGCCAGCAGGGGTCCTAGCTCCTACGAGCAGTACTTC.

This chain connects TRBV7-3 to TRBJ2-1; 7 nucleotides agree with TRBD1. CDR1 and CDR2 (germline): SGHTA, FQGTGA. The length of the CDR3 is 16 residues. V was pared by 5 bases and J by 0 bases, with 7 bases of the junction left unmatched. The CDR3 spells CASSPLGGSSYNEQFF. DNA for the CDR3: TGTGCCAGCAGCCCGCTAGGGGGCAGCTCCTACAATGAGCAGTTCTTC.

The chain is built from TRBV27 and TRBJ1-4; D gene ambiguous. CDR3 length: 14 amino acids. V gave up 6 bases and J gave up 5 bases, with 13 bases separating them. Germline CDR1 and CDR2: MNHEY and SMNVEV (reference sequence). CDR3 loop: CASSHEAVNEKLFF. In nucleotides, the CDR3 is TGTGCCAGCAGCCATGAGGCAGTAAATGAAAAACTGTTTTTT. Together with reference TRBV27 and TRBJ1-4, the CDR3 gives the full variable domain: EAQVTQNPRYLITVTGKKLTVTCSQNMNHEYMSWYRQDPGLGLRQIYYSMNVEVTDKGDVPEGYKVSRKEKRNFPLILESPSPNQTSLYFCASSHEAVNEKLFFGSGTQLSVL.

The chain uses TRBV27 and TRBJ2-7; 8 bases line up with TRBD1. Unmatched junction bases numbered 8, after V lost 7 bases and J lost 3 bases. This CDR3 spans 14 amino acids. Germline CDR1 and CDR2: MNHEY and SMNVEV (reference sequence). CDR3 bases: TGTGCCAGCACCGGACAGGGTGGGTTCTACGAGCAGTACTTC. This sequence encodes CASTGQGGFYEQYF.

CDR3 DNA: TGTGCCTGGAGTGTAATCCCGACAGGGATCGCCTACGAGCAGTACTTC. Its protein product is CAWSVIPTGIAYEQYF. This chain joins TRBV30 and TRBJ2-7, with TRBD1 matching over 7 bases. Looked up from germline, CDR1 is GTSNPN and CDR2 is SVGIG (reference sequence). This CDR3 is 16 amino acids long. J lost 2 bases, V lost 0 bases, and 10 bases had no gene match.

CDR3 in DNA: TGTGCCAGCTGGGCAGGATACAACACCGGGGAGCTGTTTTTT. It translates to CASWAGYNTGELFF. V gene TRBV5-4 combines with J gene TRBJ2-2; unclear D gene. The CDR3 sequence is 14 residues long. V was shortened by 7 bases and J by 2 bases, with 12 bases between the two germline ends. Germline CDR1 and CDR2: SGHNT and YYREEE (reference sequence). The variable domain in full, completed from reference TRBV5-4 and TRBJ2-2, reads ETGVTQSPTHLIKTRGQQVTLRCSSQSGHNTVSWYQQALGQGPQFIFQYYREEENGRGNFPPRFSGLQFPNYSSELNVNALELDDSALYLCASWAGYNTGELFFGEGSRLTVL.

The chain links TRBV5-1 to TRBJ1-5, with TRBD1 matching over 9 bases. The CDR3 has 15 amino acids. The germline gives CDR1 SGHRS, CDR2 YFSETQ. The trim removed 4 bases at V and 2 bases at J, leaving 4 bases unmatched. The CDR3 is CASSRGQGRNQPQHF. In DNA, the CDR3 is TGCGCCAGCAGCAGGGGACAGGGCCGCAATCAGCCCCAGCATTTT.

In this sample, this clone turned up many times. The V call is TRBV7-9, the J call TRBJ2-7, with TRBD2 as a possible D gene (6 bases). V lost 3 bases, J lost 3 bases, and 15 bases lay in between. The germline V gene encodes CDR1 SEHNR and CDR2 FQNEAQ (reference sequence). The CDR3 is 15 residues long. CDR3 protein: CASSFGLEGNYEQYF. CDR3 nucleotide sequence: TGTGCCAGCAGCTTCGGGTTGGAGGGGAACTACGAGCAGTACTTC.

The chain carries TRBV30 and TRBJ2-1; 10 nucleotides line up with TRBD2. Losses at the gene ends were 4 bases for V and 5 bases for J; bases not matched to a gene: 5. CDR3 length: 14 residues. CDR1 and CDR2 from the germline V gene are GTSNPN and SVGIG (reference sequence). The CDR3 is CAWTLAGVNNEQFF. CDR3 DNA sequence: TGTGCCTGGACCCTAGCGGGAGTGAACAATGAGCAGTTCTTC.

V and J are TRBV5-1 and TRBJ2-5; 10 bases are shared with TRBD1. V shed 0 bases and J 7 bases; nucleotides not matched to a gene: 3. This CDR3 has 14 residues. Germline V gene lookup returns CDR1 SGHRS and CDR2 YFSETQ. This CDR3 reads CASSLETGGWTQYF. DNA for the CDR3: TGCGCCAGCAGCTTGGAGACAGGGGGCTGGACCCAGTACTTC.

About this clone: Its ends do not fully match the called genes, so a read error is possible. This chain links TRBV29-1 with TRBJ2-7; the D gene is possibly TRBD2 (6 bases). CDR3 length equals 13 residues. Germline CDR1 SQVTM, CDR2 ANQGSEA. CDR3 loop: CSAESGGTYEQYF. For the CDR3, the DNA is TGCAGCGCTGAAAGCGGCGGGACCTACGAGCAGTACTTC.

In this sample, this clone turned up once. The chain is built from TRBV7-9 and TRBJ2-1; 10 bases are shared with TRBD2. The V and J ends lost 3 bases and 6 bases, in that order; junction bases with no gene match: 8. The germline V gene encodes CDR1 SEHNR and CDR2 FQNEAQ (reference sequence). The CDR3 length is 16 residues. CDR3 amino acids: CASSLRASGSVNEQFF. Written as DNA, the CDR3 is TGTGCCAGCAGCTTGAGGGCTAGCGGGAGTGTCAATGAGCAGTTCTTC.

The chain uses TRBV5-1 and TRBJ2-7; the D gene is possibly TRBD1 (6 bases). The CDR3 length is 15 residues. Per germline, CDR1 SGHRS and CDR2 YFSETQ. Deletions cut 4 bases from V and 2 bases from J, with 16 bases between. CDR3 coding DNA: TGCGCCAGCAGCGCCAATACAGGGTCCCCCTACGAGCAGTACTTC. This gives the protein CASSANTGSPYEQYF.